Presented here are 2 T cell receptor beta chains from one specimen sequenced in a study of blood T cell repertoires in COVID-19. Assay used: immunoSEQ multiplex PCR; TCRdb lists only in-frame clones, some missing. This table holds 400,000 or so clones, 70% to 90% found once. The material sequenced was peripheral blood. Receptors were obtained from a man in his late teens or twenties with COVID-19, enrolled during active disease.

The rearrangement joins TRBV3-1 (or the pseudogene TRBV3-2) to TRBJ2-7; 7 bases match TRBD2. CDR1 and CDR2 from the germline V gene are LGHDT and YNNKEL (reference sequence). The CDR3 spans 15 residues. V was pared by 1 base and J by 3 bases, with 6 bases of the junction left unmatched. The CDR3 bases are TGTGCCAGCAGCCAAGGGCAGCGGGGAGGCTACGAGCAGTACTTC. It is translated as CASSQGQRGGYEQYF.

CDR3 sequence reads: CASSFPLQRGYNEQFF. The CDR3 region has the DNA TGTGCCAGCAGTTTCCCCCTCCAGCGGGGTTACAATGAGCAGTTCTTC. The V and J genes are TRBV27 and TRBJ2-1, with 7 bases identical to TRBD2. The CDR3 runs to 16 residues. Germline CDR1 MNHEY, CDR2 SMNVEV (reference sequence). The V segment lost 3 bases and the J segment 4 bases; nucleotides outside the gene matches: 9.